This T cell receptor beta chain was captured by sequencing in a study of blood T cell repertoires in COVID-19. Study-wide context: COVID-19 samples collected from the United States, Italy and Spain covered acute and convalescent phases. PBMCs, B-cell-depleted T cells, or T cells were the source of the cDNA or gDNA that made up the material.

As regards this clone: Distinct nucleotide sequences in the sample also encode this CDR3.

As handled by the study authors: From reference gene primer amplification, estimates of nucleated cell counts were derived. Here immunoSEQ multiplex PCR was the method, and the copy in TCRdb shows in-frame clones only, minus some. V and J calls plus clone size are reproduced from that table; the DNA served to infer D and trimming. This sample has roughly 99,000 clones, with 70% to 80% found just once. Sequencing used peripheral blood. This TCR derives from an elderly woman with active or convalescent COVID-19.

CDR3 sequence reads: CASSLGTGGYEQYF. The CDR3, as DNA: TGCGCCAGCAGCTTGGGGACAGGGGGCTACGAGCAGTACTTC. The V and J genes are TRBV5-1 and TRBJ2-7; 10 bases line up with TRBD1. CDR1 is SGHRS and CDR2 is YFSETQ in the germline V gene. The CDR3 spans 14 residues. The V segment lost 0 bases and the J segment 3 bases; nucleotides outside the gene matches: 0.